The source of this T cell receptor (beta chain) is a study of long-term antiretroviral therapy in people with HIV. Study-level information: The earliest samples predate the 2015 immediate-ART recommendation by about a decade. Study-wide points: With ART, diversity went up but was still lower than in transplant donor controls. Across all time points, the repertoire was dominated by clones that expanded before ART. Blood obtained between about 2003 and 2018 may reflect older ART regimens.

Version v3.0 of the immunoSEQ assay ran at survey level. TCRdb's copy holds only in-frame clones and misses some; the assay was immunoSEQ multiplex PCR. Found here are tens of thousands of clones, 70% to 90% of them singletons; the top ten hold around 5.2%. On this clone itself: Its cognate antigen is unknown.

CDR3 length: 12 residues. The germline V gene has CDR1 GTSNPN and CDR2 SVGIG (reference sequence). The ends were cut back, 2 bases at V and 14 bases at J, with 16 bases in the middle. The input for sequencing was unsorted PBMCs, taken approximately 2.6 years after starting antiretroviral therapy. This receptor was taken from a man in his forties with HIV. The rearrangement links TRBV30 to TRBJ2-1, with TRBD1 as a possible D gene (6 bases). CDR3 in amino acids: CAWSTTGTSEFF. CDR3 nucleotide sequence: TGTGCCTGGAGTACGACCGGGACATCAGAGTTCTTC.